This passage covers 21 T cell receptor beta chains from one sample sequenced in a study of T cells in localized non-small cell lung cancer. Libraries were prepared by immunoSEQ multiplex PCR; TCRdb keeps only in-frame clonotypes and omits some of them. The top ten hold roughly 15% of the sample, which has about 23,000 clones, 85% to 90% seen once. The sample in question was peripheral blood, obtained before any cancer treatment. The receptors here all came from a male donor aged 60 or over with stage I lung adenocarcinoma.

This clone was detected once. The chain recombines TRBV4-3 with TRBJ2-3; D might be TRBD2 (5 bases). V dropped 4 bases and J dropped 2 bases, with 25 bases sitting between them. Looked up from germline, CDR1 is LGHNA and CDR2 is YSLEER. This CDR3 is built from 19 residues. The CDR3 sequence is CASSLSRPEDPFPTDTQYF. The CDR3 nucleotides read TGCGCCAGCAGCCTCTCCCGCCCGGAGGACCCTTTCCCCACAGATACGCAGTATTTT.

This rearrangement joins TRBV19 to TRBJ2-5; 12 bases are shared with TRBD2. The ends lost 3 bases at V and 5 bases at J; junction bases unmatched: 7. The CDR3 extends over 16 amino acids. Germline lookup yields CDR1 LNHDA and CDR2 SQIVND (reference sequence). CDR3 amino acids: CASSMGLAGGEETQYF. The CDR3 nucleotides are TGTGCCAGTAGTATGGGACTAGCGGGCGGGGAGGAGACCCAGTACTTC.

The gene calls are TRBV4-1 and TRBJ2-5; TRBD2 might be the D (6 bases). The germline V and J ends were trimmed by 0 bases and 5 bases, with 13 bases remaining between them. Germline loops: CDR1 MGHRA, CDR2 YSYEKL. The CDR3 extends over 15 amino acids. The CDR3 protein is CASSQDPAGWETQYF. In DNA, the CDR3 is TGCGCCAGCAGCCAAGACCCCGCGGGGTGGGAGACCCAGTACTTC.

This clone is labeled medium-sized. The CDR3 protein is CASSHSGGMRANYGYTF. Here the CDR3 DNA reads TGCGCCAGCAGCCACTCGGGCGGCATGAGAGCTAACTATGGCTACACCTTC. V is TRBV10-1 and J is TRBJ1-2; D ambiguous. CDR1 is WNHNN, CDR2 SYGVQD, per germline (reference sequence). Trimming took 6 bases from V and 0 from J, leaving 20 bases between them. The CDR3 spans 17 residues.

V is TRBV2 and J is TRBJ2-7; D is possibly TRBD1 (5 bases). The CDR3 has 15 residues. The germline gives CDR1 SNHLY, CDR2 FYNNEI. V was clipped by 5 bases and J by 7 bases, with 21 bases between them. CDR3 region: CASSKYRTSPEEQYF. The CDR3 bases are TGTGCCAGCAGTAAGTACAGGACCTCCCCCGAGGAGCAGTACTTC.

The chain couples TRBV7-9 to TRBJ1-1; 7 bases line up with TRBD1. The V gene end was trimmed by 6 bases and the J gene end by 2 bases; junction bases not matched to a gene: 6. The CDR3 contains 14 residues. The V gene's germline CDR1 is SEHNR and CDR2 FQNEAQ (reference sequence). The DNA of the CDR3 is TGTGCCAGCAGGCCTACAGGGGAAAACACTGAAGCTTTCTTT. It is translated as CASRPTGENTEAFF.

The chain recombines TRBV10-3 with TRBJ1-4; D call uncertain. This CDR3 spans 19 amino acids. V gave up 10 bases and J gave up 8 bases, with 35 bases separating them. From germline, CDR1 is ENHRY and CDR2 SYGVKD. The CDR3 loop is CATHPRAGSTSLAAEKLFF. In DNA, the CDR3 is TGTGCCACTCACCCAAGGGCCGGGTCCACCTCTCTTGCGGCCGAAAAACTGTTTTTT.

The chain recombines TRBV28 with TRBJ2-3; possibly TRBD1 for D (5 bases). The CDR3 loop spans 16 amino acids. The germline V gene encodes CDR1 MDHEN and CDR2 SYDVKM. The V and J ends lost 5 bases and 1 base respectively, with 16 bases between them. The CDR3 is CASSPGIEGGTDTQYF. Written as DNA, the CDR3 is TGTGCCAGCAGTCCCGGTATTGAAGGGGGCACAGATACGCAGTATTTT.

Turning to this clone: The same CDR3 can be traced to other DNA sequences in this sample. The V gene is TRBV15, the J gene TRBJ2-2; D is undetermined. Per germline, CDR1 LNHNV and CDR2 YYDKDF (reference sequence). The germline V and J ends were trimmed by 0 bases and 8 bases, with 19 bases remaining between them. CDR3 length: 17 residues. CDR3 sequence reads: CATSRDRAGRVRGELFF. The CDR3 DNA reads TGTGCCACCAGCAGAGATAGGGCAGGAAGGGTGCGGGGGGAGCTGTTTTTT.

V gene TRBV7-9 combines with J gene TRBJ2-3, with D unresolved. The V gene's germline CDR1 is SEHNR and CDR2 FQNEAQ (reference sequence). Trimming shortened V by 1 base and J by 0 bases, and 20 bases separated the two germline ends. CDR3 size: 19 residues. The CDR3 reads CASSLGGVGRHSSTDTQYF. CDR3 in DNA: TGTGCCAGCAGCTTAGGGGGTGTTGGCAGGCACTCTAGCACAGATACGCAGTATTTT. Full variable domain (remainder filled in from reference TRBV7-9 and TRBJ2-3): DTGVSQNPRHKITKRGQNVTFRCDPISEHNRLYWYRQTLGQGPEFLTYFQNEAQLEKSRLLSDRFSAERPKGSFSTLEIQRTEQGDSAMYLCASSLGGVGRHSSTDTQYFGPGTRLTVL.

This chain joins TRBV4-1 and TRBJ1-4; TRBD1 aligns across 8 bases. CDR3 length: 18 amino acids. Germline V lookup: CDR1 MGHRA, CDR2 YSYEKL. The ends lost 1 base at V and 7 bases at J; junction bases unmatched: 14. The CDR3 loop is CASSQVGTTGGRSEKLFF. CDR3 in DNA: TGCGCCAGCAGCCAAGTGGGGACAACAGGGGGTCGGAGTGAAAAACTGTTTTTT.

V and J are TRBV19 and TRBJ2-3; TRBD1 might be the D (6 bases). From germline, CDR1 is LNHDA and CDR2 SQIVND (reference sequence). V lost 8 bases and J 2 bases, leaving 11 bases between the germline ends. This CDR3 is 13 amino acids long. CDR3 residues: CASSQGHTDTQYF. The CDR3 coding sequence is TGTGCCAGTTCACAGGGCCACACAGATACGCAGTATTTT.

J is TRBJ1-3 and V is TRBV18; perhaps TRBD1 as D (5 bases). This CDR3 is built from 17 residues. CDR1 is KGHSH and CDR2 is LQKENI in the germline V gene. Trimming cost V 0 bases and J 0 bases, with 12 bases left between them. The CDR3 is CASSPPNGALSGNTIYF. The CDR3 DNA reads as TGTGCCAGCTCACCACCGAACGGGGCTCTCTCTGGAAACACCATATATTTT.

The chain uses TRBV4-3 and TRBJ2-5, with D perhaps TRBD1 (6 bases). The CDR3 spans 16 residues. Per germline, CDR1 LGHNA and CDR2 YSLEER. Trimming stripped 0 bases from V and 4 bases from J, with 15 bases between. The CDR3 spells CASSQEKGRGGETQYF. In DNA, the CDR3 is TGCGCCAGCAGCCAAGAGAAAGGTCGAGGGGGAGAGACCCAGTACTTC.

The chain employs TRBV7-9 and TRBJ1-2, with D perhaps matching TRBD1 (5 bases). The CDR3 contains 14 residues. Trimming took 5 bases from V and 4 from J, leaving 14 bases between them. The germline V gene encodes CDR1 SEHNR and CDR2 FQNEAQ (reference sequence). The CDR3 loop is CASSGHGTAYGYTF. CDR3 nucleotide sequence: TGTGCCAGCAGCGGCCACGGGACTGCCTATGGCTACACCTTC. Filled out from reference TRBV7-9 and TRBJ1-2, the complete variable domain reads DTGVSQNPRHKITKRGQNVTFRCDPISEHNRLYWYRQTLGQGPEFLTYFQNEAQLEKSRLLSDRFSAERPKGSFSTLEIQRTEQGDSAMYLCASSGHGTAYGYTFGSGTRLTVV.

This chain joins TRBV30 and TRBJ2-5; TRBD2 agrees at 7 bases. Trimming took 3 bases from V and 4 from J; bases not matched to a gene: 8. The CDR3 is 14 amino acids. Germline CDR1 is GTSNPN and CDR2 is SVGIG (reference sequence). The CDR3 sequence is CAWSIGGMRETQYF. The CDR3 DNA reads TGTGCCTGGAGCATCGGGGGGATGAGAGAGACCCAGTACTTC.

The chain couples TRBV19 to TRBJ2-1, with 11 bases aligning to TRBD2. Germline CDR1 LNHDA, CDR2 SQIVND (reference sequence). This CDR3 contains 13 residues. The ends lost 7 bases at V and 9 bases at J; junction bases unmatched: 5. The CDR3 sequence: CASIGLAGGEQFF. The CDR3 nucleotides are TGTGCCAGTATTGGGCTAGCGGGAGGTGAGCAGTTCTTC.

This clone was seen more than once but under ten times. The gene calls are TRBV27 and TRBJ1-1; 8 bases match TRBD1. J gave up 1 base and V 5 bases, and 6 bases lay outside the gene matches. CDR3 length equals 15 residues. CDR1 is MNHEY and CDR2 is SMNVEV in the germline V gene (reference sequence). CDR3 loop: CASSNLGQGNTEAFF. Here the CDR3 DNA reads TGTGCCAGCAGTAATCTTGGACAGGGGAACACTGAAGCTTTCTTT.

In its sample, this clone was seen a few times. The chain carries TRBV5-1 and TRBJ1-5; D may be TRBD1 (6 bases). CDR3 length: 14 residues. Looked up from germline, CDR1 is SGHRS and CDR2 is YFSETQ. V was cut by 1 base and J by 5 bases, with 10 bases left in between. CDR3 sequence (DNA): TGCGCCAGCAGCTTGCAGCCAGGGGATCAGCCCCAGCATTTT. The encoded protein is CASSLQPGDQPQHF.

The rearrangement uses TRBV6-1 and TRBJ2-7; no clear D gene. V was clipped by 4 bases and J by 0 bases, with 7 bases between them. CDR3 length equals 13 residues. Germline V gene sequence: CDR1 MNHNS, CDR2 SASEGT. CDR3 residues: CASSVAGSYEQYF. The CDR3 region has the DNA TGTGCCAGCAGTGTGGCAGGCTCCTACGAGCAGTACTTC.

The rearrangement joins TRBV28 to TRBJ1-1; 10 bases match TRBD1. The CDR3 covers 14 residues. V lost 6 bases to trimming and J lost 6 bases; unmatched junction nucleotides: 7. CDR1 MDHEN and CDR2 SYDVKM come from the germline V gene. CDR3: CASRQSGQGSEAFF. Here the CDR3 DNA reads TGTGCCAGCAGACAATCGGGACAGGGGTCTGAAGCTTTCTTT.